The text below deals with one TCR beta chain. This sample also contains other DNA sequences that code for the same CDR3. Germline assignment: CDR1 KGHSH and CDR2 LQKENI. Trimming at V came to 3 bases and at J to 4 bases, leaving 4 bases not matched to a gene. The CDR3 runs 15 residues. These data belong to a study of blood T cell repertoires in COVID-19. Study background: There were acute and convalescent COVID-19 samples, and they came from the United States, Italy and Spain. PBMCs, B-cell-depleted T cells, or T cells were the source of the cDNA or gDNA that made up the material.

Methods used by the authors: Amplification of reference gene primers provided the estimated nucleated cell counts. The repertoire was sequenced with immunoSEQ multiplex PCR; TCRdb's copy has only in-frame clones and lacks some. The V and J calls and clone size come from that table; D and trimming were worked out from the DNA. Among 200,000 to 250,000 clones listed, 82% were seen once. The V and J genes are TRBV18 and TRBJ1-5, with 9 bases lining up with TRBD1. The specimen was peripheral blood. The receptor's source is a woman in her 70s with COVID-19, enrolled during active disease. Here the CDR3 reads CASSPDRGGNQPQHF. CDR3 sequence (DNA): TGTGCCAGCTCACCTGACAGGGGGGGAAATCAGCCCCAGCATTTT.